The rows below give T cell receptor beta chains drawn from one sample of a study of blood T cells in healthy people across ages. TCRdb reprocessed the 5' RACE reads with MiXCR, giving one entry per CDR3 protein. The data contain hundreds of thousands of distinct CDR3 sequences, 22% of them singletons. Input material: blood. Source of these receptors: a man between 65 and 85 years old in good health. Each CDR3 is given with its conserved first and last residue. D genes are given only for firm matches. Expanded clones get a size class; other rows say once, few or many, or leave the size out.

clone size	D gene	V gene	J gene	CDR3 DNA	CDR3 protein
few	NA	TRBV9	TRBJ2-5	TGTGCCAGCAGCGCTCAATTAGGGGCAGAGACCCAGTACTTC	CASSAQLGAETQYF
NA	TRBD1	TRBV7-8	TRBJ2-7	TGTGCCAGCAGCTTAGAGACAGGGAGCACCTACGAGCAGTACTTC	CASSLETGSTYEQYF
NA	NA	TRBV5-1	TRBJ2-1	TGCGCCAGCAGCTTGGAGGGGGGGACCTACAATGAGCAGTTCTTC	CASSLEGGTYNEQFF
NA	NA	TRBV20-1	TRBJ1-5	TGCAGTGCAGCTTGGACAGCACTACTCAATCAGCCCCAGCATTTT	CSAAWTALLNQPQHF
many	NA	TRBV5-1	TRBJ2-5	TGCGCCAGCAGCTCGGGAGCGGAGACCCAGTACTTC	CASSSGAETQYF
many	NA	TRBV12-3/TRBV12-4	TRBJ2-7	TGTGCCAGCAGTTTCGAGTCGTCCTACGAGCAGTACTTC	CASSFESSYEQYF
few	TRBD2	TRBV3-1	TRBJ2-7	TGTGCCAGCAGACTTAGCGGGGGACACTACGAGCAGTACTTC	CASRLSGGHYEQYF
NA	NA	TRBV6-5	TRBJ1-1	TGTGCCAGCAGTTACGCAGCCGGCCGGCGCGAGGACAACAAACTGAAAGCTTTCTTT	CASSYAAGRREDNKLKAFF
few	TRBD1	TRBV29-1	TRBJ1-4	TGCAGCGTATATACCAGGACAGGGTTGAATGAAAAACTGTTTTTT	CSVYTRTGLNEKLFF
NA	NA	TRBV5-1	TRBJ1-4	TGCGCCAGCAGCTCCTTGGGTCTGAATGAAAAACTGTTTTTT	CASSSLGLNEKLFF
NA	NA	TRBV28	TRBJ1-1	TGTGCCAGCAGTTCCCCGCGGGGAGTCTCTGAAGCTTTCTTT	CASSSPRGVSEAFF
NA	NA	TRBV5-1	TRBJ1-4	TGCGCCAGCCATCTTGGACAGTCGGGCGAAAAACTGTTTTTT	CASHLGQSGEKLFF
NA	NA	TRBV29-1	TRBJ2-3	TGCAGCGCCGGAAAGATGACAGATACGCAGTATTTT	CSAGKMTDTQYF
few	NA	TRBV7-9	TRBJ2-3	TGTGCCAGCAGCCCCTTGGGCGCCCGAGGAAGAGAGCATTTT	CASSPLGARGREHF
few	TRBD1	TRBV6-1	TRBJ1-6	TGTGCCTTCAGCAGCACAGGGGATCATTCACCCCTCCACTTT	CAFSSTGDHSPLHF
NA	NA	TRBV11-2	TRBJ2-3	TGTGCCAGCAGCCTATGGGCCTTGAGCGCAGATACGCAGTATTTT	CASSLWALSADTQYF
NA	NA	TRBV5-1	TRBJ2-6	TGCGCCAGCAGTAGATACCCCGGGACCAACTCTGGGGCCAACGTCCTGACTTTC	CASSRYPGTNSGANVLTF
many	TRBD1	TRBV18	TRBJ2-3	TGTGCCAGCTCACCCGGGACAGGGGCCACAGATACGCAGTATTTT	CASSPGTGATDTQYF
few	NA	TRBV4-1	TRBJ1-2	TGCGCCAGCAGCCAAGAAGGAACAGTCGGCTACACCTTC	CASSQEGTVGYTF
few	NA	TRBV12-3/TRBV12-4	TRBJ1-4	TGTGCCAGCAGTTTGGGGGGCGCGGATGAAAAACTGTTTTTT	CASSLGGADEKLFF
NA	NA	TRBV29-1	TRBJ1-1	TGCAGTTCAACGGGGGAAGTGAGGACTGAAGCTTTCTTT	CSSTGEVRTEAFF